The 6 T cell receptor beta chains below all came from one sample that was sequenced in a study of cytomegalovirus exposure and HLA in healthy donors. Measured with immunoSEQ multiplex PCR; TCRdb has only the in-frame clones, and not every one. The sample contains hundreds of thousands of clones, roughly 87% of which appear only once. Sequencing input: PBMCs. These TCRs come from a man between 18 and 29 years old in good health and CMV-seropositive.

The CDR3, as DNA: TGCAGCGTCACAAGACTGAGCTCCTACGAGCAGTACTTC. Amino acids: CSVTRLSSYEQYF. The chain is built from TRBV29-1 and TRBJ2-7; D ambiguous. Trimming cost V 6 bases and J 0 bases, with 12 bases left between them. The length of the CDR3 is 13 residues. Germline CDR1 SQVTM, CDR2 ANQGSEA.

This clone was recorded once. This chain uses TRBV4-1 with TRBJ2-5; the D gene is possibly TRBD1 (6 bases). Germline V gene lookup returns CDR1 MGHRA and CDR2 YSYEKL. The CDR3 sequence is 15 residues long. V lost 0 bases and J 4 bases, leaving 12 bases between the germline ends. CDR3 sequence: CASSQDPGATETQYF. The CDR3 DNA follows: TGCGCCAGCAGCCAAGACCCAGGGGCAACAGAGACCCAGTACTTC.

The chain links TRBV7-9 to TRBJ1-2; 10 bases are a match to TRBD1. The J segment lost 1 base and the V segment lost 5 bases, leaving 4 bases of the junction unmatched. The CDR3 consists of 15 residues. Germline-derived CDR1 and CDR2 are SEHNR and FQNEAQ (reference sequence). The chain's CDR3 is CASSRWDRGNYGYTF. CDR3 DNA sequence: TGTGCCAGCAGCCGGTGGGACAGGGGTAACTATGGCTACACCTTC.

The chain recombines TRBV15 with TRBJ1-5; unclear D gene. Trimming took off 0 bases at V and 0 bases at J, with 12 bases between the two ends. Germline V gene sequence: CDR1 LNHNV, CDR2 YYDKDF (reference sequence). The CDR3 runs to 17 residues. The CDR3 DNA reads TGTGCCACCAGCAGAGATTGGGAGGAGACTAGCAATCAGCCCCAGCATTTT. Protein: CATSRDWEETSNQPQHF.

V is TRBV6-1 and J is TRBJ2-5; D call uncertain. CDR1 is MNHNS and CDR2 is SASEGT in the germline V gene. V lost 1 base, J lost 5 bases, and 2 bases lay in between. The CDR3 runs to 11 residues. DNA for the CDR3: TGTGCCAGCAGTGAAGTCGAGACCCAGTACTTC. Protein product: CASSEVETQYF.

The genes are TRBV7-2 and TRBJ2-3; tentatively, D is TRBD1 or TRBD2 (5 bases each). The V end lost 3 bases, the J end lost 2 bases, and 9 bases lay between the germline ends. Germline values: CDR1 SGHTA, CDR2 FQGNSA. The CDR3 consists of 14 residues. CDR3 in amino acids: CASSFLGPTDTQYF. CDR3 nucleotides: TGTGCCAGCAGCTTCCTGGGACCCACAGATACGCAGTATTTT.